This T cell receptor beta chain is drawn from a study of OX40 agonist ivuxolimab in advanced cancers. Study in general: Ivuxolimab is a fully human IgG2 antibody that activates OX40 (CD134). Partial response was recorded in three patients: one hepatocellular carcinoma and two cutaneous melanoma cases. At doses from 0.01 to 10 mg/kg, patients were given intravenous ivuxolimab every 2 weeks.

Assay used: immunoSEQ multiplex PCR; TCRdb lists only in-frame clones, some missing. This sample has 85,000 to 100,000 clones; 85% occur once, and the top ten carry 0.2% to 0.25%. Germline CDR1 SGDLS, CDR2 YYNGEE. V lost 0 bases to trimming and J lost 2 bases, with 5 bases between them. The CDR3 totals 13 residues. Study-level results: CD8+ T cells averaged more expanded clones than CD4+.

A remark on this clone: Its antigen is unidentified.

V and J are TRBV9 and TRBJ1-1; unclear D gene. The source was CD4+ or CD8+ T cells sorted from blood, collected in a trial of the OX40 agonist ivuxolimab. The clonotype comes from an adult with an advanced solid tumor such as melanoma, head and neck, liver or kidney cancer. CDR3: CASSVAQNTEAFF. In DNA form, the CDR3 reads TGTGCCAGCAGCGTAGCCCAAAACACTGAAGCTTTCTTT.